The 31 T cell receptor beta chains presented below share a single source sample, sequenced in a study of blood T cell repertoires in COVID-19. The data were produced by immunoSEQ multiplex PCR, yet TCRdb's version contains in-frame clones alone and is incomplete. The sample consists of nearly 400,000 clones, under 90% of them appearing once. Sequencing was done on a sample of PBMCs or T cells enriched from blood (not recorded which). Source of these receptors: a woman aged 30 to 39 who had recovered from COVID-19.

This clone has a handful of counts. V gene TRBV3-1 (or the pseudogene TRBV3-2) combines with J gene TRBJ1-2; a possible D gene is TRBD1 (5 bases). Trimming stripped 0 bases from V and 8 bases from J, with 13 bases between. CDR1 and CDR2 (germline): LGHDT, YNNKEL (reference sequence). The CDR3 runs 14 residues. The CDR3 DNA sequence: TGTGCCAGCAGCCAAGATACAGGAATTTGGGGCTACACCTTC. Translated, it gives CASSQDTGIWGYTF.

This chain links TRBV7-9 with TRBJ2-4; 8 bases agree with TRBD2. V shed 4 bases, J shed 5 bases, and the junction held 19 bases outside the gene matches. The CDR3 has 19 residues. Germline CDR1 SEHNR, CDR2 FQNEAQ (reference sequence). CDR3 DNA sequence: TGTGCCAGCAGCTGGCGTGCGTTCGGACTAGCCGGAGGGGAAAACATTCAGTACTTC. This translates into CASSWRAFGLAGGENIQYF.

This chain connects TRBV7-9 to TRBJ2-7; D possibly corresponds to TRBD2 (6 bases). The germline V and J ends were trimmed by 7 bases and 5 bases, with 27 bases remaining between them. This CDR3 is 17 amino acids long. Germline lookup yields CDR1 SEHNR and CDR2 FQNEAQ (reference sequence). The CDR3 DNA sequence: TGTGCCAGCATCCGGGAGCGGTCCGTAGGGCTATTTGACGAGCAGTACTTC. It codes for CASIRERSVGLFDEQYF.

This chain joins TRBV12-3 or TRBV12-4 and TRBJ2-7; 8 bases align to TRBD2. This CDR3 spans 13 amino acids. The junction had 0 bases not matched to a gene; V was cut back by 3 bases and J by 2 bases. As DNA, the CDR3 is TGTGCCAGCAGTTTGGGACTAGCCTACGAGCAGTACTTC. It specifies CASSLGLAYEQYF.

CDR3 protein: CASSVARGPGELFF. The CDR3 DNA sequence: TGTGCCAGCAGCGTAGCTAGGGGGCCCGGGGAGCTGTTTTTT. The chain links TRBV9 to TRBJ2-2; 7 positions match TRBD1. Trimming took 0 bases from V and 6 from J; bases not matched to a gene: 2. The CDR3 covers 14 residues. CDR1 is SGDLS and CDR2 is YYNGEE in the germline V gene.

A few counts support this clone. This chain connects TRBV6-6 to TRBJ1-3; D may be TRBD1 (6 bases). CDR1 is MNHNY, CDR2 SVGAGI, per germline (reference sequence). The CDR3 has 14 residues. V lost 6 bases, J lost 4 bases, and 13 bases lay in between. CDR3 DNA: TGTGCCAGCAGCCTACAGGGTTCGGGAAACACCATATATTTT. Its translation is CASSLQGSGNTIYF.

The chain employs TRBV30 and TRBJ1-5, with 11 bases identical to TRBD1. Germline CDR1 is GTSNPN and CDR2 is SVGIG (reference sequence). V shed 0 bases, J shed 4 bases, and the junction held 2 bases outside the gene matches. This CDR3 contains 15 residues. This CDR3 reads CAWSVRDRGNQPQHF. The CDR3 nucleotides read TGTGCCTGGAGTGTTCGGGACAGGGGGAATCAGCCCCAGCATTTT.

The V and J genes are TRBV6-5 and TRBJ1-1; TRBD1 matches 7 bases. This CDR3 is 13 amino acids long. Germline V gene sequence: CDR1 MNHEY, CDR2 SVGAGI. The ends lost 7 bases at V and 3 bases at J; junction bases unmatched: 5. CDR3 residues: CASTRQGDTEAFF. The CDR3 DNA follows: TGTGCCAGCACTCGTCAGGGGGACACTGAAGCTTTCTTT.

This chain connects TRBV28 to TRBJ2-1; 10 bases line up with TRBD1. Germline V gene lookup returns CDR1 MDHEN and CDR2 SYDVKM. The ends lost 1 base at V and 9 bases at J; junction bases unmatched: 12. This CDR3 is 17 amino acids long. The CDR3 here is CASSLFGSGQGKAEQFF. CDR3 sequence (DNA): TGTGCCAGCAGTTTATTCGGTTCGGGACAGGGGAAGGCTGAGCAGTTCTTC.

The chain combines TRBV12-5 with TRBJ1-5, with unresolved D. Between the trimmed V and J ends, which lost 5 bases and 5 bases, there was a span of 13 bases. CDR1 is LGHNT, CDR2 FRNRAP, per germline. The CDR3 covers 14 residues. CDR3 nucleotides: TGTGCTAGTGGTCTTGACCCCGCGGATCAGCCCCAGCATTTT. This codes for CASGLDPADQPQHF.

The chain employs TRBV7-9 and TRBJ2-7; tentatively, D is TRBD1 (7 bases). Trimming stripped 5 bases from V and 7 bases from J, with 21 bases between. Per the germline V gene, CDR1 is SEHNR and CDR2 is FQNEAQ (reference sequence). CDR3 size: 15 residues. The DNA for the CDR3 is TGTGCCAGCAGCCCCCGACAGGGAGGCCCTAATGAGCAGTACTTC. Its translation: CASSPRQGGPNEQYF. Together with reference TRBV7-9 and TRBJ2-7, the CDR3 gives the full variable domain: DTGVSQNPRHKITKRGQNVTFRCDPISEHNRLYWYRQTLGQGPEFLTYFQNEAQLEKSRLLSDRFSAERPKGSFSTLEIQRTEQGDSAMYLCASSPRQGGPNEQYFGPGTRLTVT.

The chain recombines TRBV3-1 (or the pseudogene TRBV3-2) with TRBJ1-5, with 10 positions matching TRBD1. This CDR3 region has 17 residues. V was pared by 3 bases and J by 4 bases, with 9 bases of the junction left unmatched. CDR1 and CDR2 from the germline V gene are LGHDT and YNNKEL (reference sequence). The CDR3 coding sequence is TGTGCCAGCAGCCATGGGGACAGGGGAATCTGGAATCAGCCCCAGCATTTT. Translated, it gives CASSHGDRGIWNQPQHF.

V usage is TRBV2 and J usage is TRBJ2-7; TRBD1 matches 7 bases. The CDR3 is made up of 13 amino acids. With V trimmed by 5 bases and J by 2 bases, 3 bases remained unmatched. CDR1 and CDR2 from the germline V gene are SNHLY and FYNNEI. Here the CDR3 reads CASSWDRAYEQYF. For the CDR3, the DNA is TGTGCCAGCAGTTGGGACAGAGCCTACGAGCAGTACTTC.

This clone appeared once. The chain has TRBV11-1 and TRBJ1-1; 7 bases agree with TRBD1. This CDR3 has 12 residues. Per germline, CDR1 SGHAT and CDR2 FQDESV (reference sequence). V trimming: 6 bases; J trimming: 11 bases; junction bases outside the gene matches: 9. Written as DNA, the CDR3 is TGTGCCAGCAGGGAACAGGGGCAGTTGGCTTTCTTT. Translated, it gives CASREQGQLAFF.

The DNA of the CDR3 is TGTGCCAGCAGCTTAATCAGCGGGGGGCCGGGAGAGCAGTACTTC. Translation gives CASSLISGGPGEQYF. This chain joins TRBV13 and TRBJ2-7; 9 bases line up with TRBD2. Germline V lookup: CDR1 PRHDT, CDR2 FYEKMQ (reference sequence). After removal of 2 bases from V and 7 bases from J, the junction contained 9 bases not matched to a gene. CDR3 length equals 15 residues.

The chain links TRBV6-5 to TRBJ1-1; TRBD1 matches 8 bases. V lost 5 bases to trimming and J lost 5 bases; unmatched junction nucleotides: 10. Germline CDR1 MNHEY, CDR2 SVGAGI. This CDR3 contains 15 residues. DNA of the CDR3: TGTGCCAGCAGTCTCAACCTCAGGGGGCAGACTGAAGCTTTCTTT. It codes for CASSLNLRGQTEAFF.

CDR3 bases: TGTGCCAGCAGCTCCCCGAGGGGTAGCGGGGGGGACAATGAGCAGTTCTTC. Its protein is CASSSPRGSGGDNEQFF. The chain carries TRBV5-4 and TRBJ2-1; TRBD2 aligns across 11 bases. The CDR3 extends over 17 amino acids. CDR1 and CDR2 (germline): SGHNT, YYREEE (reference sequence). The V gene end was trimmed by 3 bases and the J gene end by 5 bases; junction bases not matched to a gene: 10.

The chain recombines TRBV6-2 or TRBV6-3 with TRBJ2-7; tentative D call: TRBD2 (6 bases). Germline loops: CDR1 MNHEY, CDR2 SVGEGT. CDR3 length: 16 amino acids. V was clipped by 6 bases and J by 2 bases, with 20 bases between them. CDR3 loop: CASSLRLEIMAYEQYF. The CDR3 DNA reads TGTGCCAGCAGCCTCAGACTAGAAATTATGGCCTACGAGCAGTACTTC.

The V gene is TRBV5-6, the J gene TRBJ2-1; D gene unclear. Germline assignment: CDR1 SGHDT and CDR2 YYEEEE. V was cut by 2 bases and J by 2 bases, with 14 bases left in between. This CDR3 region has 16 residues. CDR3 region: CASSFLTQLAYNEQFF. The CDR3 DNA reads as TGTGCCAGCAGCTTCCTTACCCAGCTAGCCTACAATGAGCAGTTCTTC. Drawing the rest from reference TRBV5-6 and TRBJ2-1, the complete variable domain is DAGVTQSPTHLIKTRGQQVTLRCSPKSGHDTVSWYQQALGQGPQFIFQYYEEEERQRGNFPDRFSGHQFPNYSSELNVNALLLGDSALYLCASSFLTQLAYNEQFFGPGTRLTVL.

CDR3 in amino acids: CSVEPSSGGGDTQYF. CDR3 nucleotide sequence: TGCAGCGTTGAACCAAGTTCCGGGGGTGGGGATACGCAGTATTTT. This chain uses TRBV29-1 with TRBJ2-3; the D gene is possibly TRBD2 (6 bases). The germline V and J ends were trimmed by 2 bases and 6 bases, with 18 bases remaining between them. The CDR3 is 15 amino acids. The germline V gene has CDR1 SQVTM and CDR2 ANQGSEA.

CDR3 coding DNA: TGTGCCAGCAAGAGACTAGCGGGAGGGCCGGGAACCGGGGAGCTGTTTTTT. Translation gives CASKRLAGGPGTGELFF. The chain uses TRBV11-2 and TRBJ2-2, with TRBD2 matching 14 bases. CDR3 length equals 17 residues. The junction had 9 bases not matched to a gene; V was cut back by 7 bases and J by 5 bases. Germline V CDR1 and CDR2: SGHAT, FQNNGV.

The genes are TRBV19 and TRBJ2-5; TRBD2 is a possible D gene (6 bases). Trimming cost V 4 bases and J 0 bases, with 15 bases left between them. The CDR3 has 16 residues. Germline V gene sequence: CDR1 LNHDA, CDR2 SQIVND (reference sequence). CDR3 in DNA: TGTGCCAGTAGTAACCTTGGACGGGAGTACCAAGAGACCCAGTACTTC. This sequence encodes CASSNLGREYQETQYF. Based on the CDR3 plus reference TRBV19 and TRBJ2-5, the full variable domain is DGGITQSPKYLFRKEGQNVTLSCEQNLNHDAMYWYRQDPGQGLRLIYYSQIVNDFQKGDIAEGYSVSREKKESFPLTVTSAQKNPTAFYLCASSNLGREYQETQYFGPGTRLLVL.

The chain links TRBV11-1 to TRBJ1-5; the D gene is possibly TRBD1 (5 bases). This CDR3 region has 14 residues. V shed 0 bases and J shed 5 bases, with 8 bases lying between them. CDR1 and CDR2 from the germline V gene are SGHAT and FQDESV (reference sequence). CDR3 amino acids: CASSLAGEDQPQHF. The CDR3 DNA reads TGTGCCAGCAGCTTAGCAGGGGAGGATCAGCCCCAGCATTTT.

The chain recombines TRBV30 with TRBJ2-7; D may be TRBD1 (6 bases). Germline lookup yields CDR1 GTSNPN and CDR2 SVGIG (reference sequence). CDR3 length: 13 residues. Trimming cost V 2 bases and J 0 bases, with 8 bases left between them. The chain's CDR3 is CAWSPDSSYEQYF. In nucleotides, the CDR3 is TGTGCCTGGAGTCCGGACAGCTCCTACGAGCAGTACTTC.

J is TRBJ2-1 and V is TRBV5-1, with TRBD1 identical over 7 bases. V shed 2 bases and J 3 bases; nucleotides not matched to a gene: 8. CDR3 length: 16 residues. Germline loops: CDR1 SGHRS, CDR2 YFSETQ. The CDR3 reads CASSFRGSGGYNEQFF. CDR3 coding DNA: TGCGCCAGCAGCTTCCGTGGGTCAGGGGGCTACAATGAGCAGTTCTTC.

The CDR3 DNA follows: TGTGCCATCAGTGAGAGGGGGGGGGTAAGCACAGATACGCAGTATTTT. It encodes CAISERGGVSTDTQYF. The chain recombines TRBV10-3 with TRBJ2-3, with D tentatively TRBD2 (7 bases). Trimming removed 2 bases from V and 0 bases from J, with 12 bases in between. This CDR3 has 16 amino acids. Germline V CDR1 and CDR2: ENHRY, SYGVKD.

The chain employs TRBV27 and TRBJ2-1; 7 bases align to TRBD2. Germline loops: CDR1 MNHEY, CDR2 SMNVEV (reference sequence). After removal of 5 bases from V and 2 bases from J, the junction contained 12 bases not matched to a gene. The CDR3 is 17 amino acids. The chain's CDR3 is CASSPILWGGTYNEQFF. The CDR3 bases are TGTGCCAGCAGTCCTATCCTGTGGGGGGGAACCTACAATGAGCAGTTCTTC.

The chain combines TRBV7-9 with TRBJ1-1, with D perhaps TRBD1 (5 bases). V was clipped by 5 bases and J by 4 bases, with 20 bases between them. There are 16 residues in the CDR3. CDR1 is SEHNR and CDR2 is FQNEAQ in the germline V gene (reference sequence). The CDR3 reads CASSRAGTTGGTEAFF. In DNA, the CDR3 is TGTGCCAGCAGCCGAGCCGGGACCACGGGGGGCACTGAAGCTTTCTTT.

This clone was found a few times. The chain employs TRBV29-1 and TRBJ1-2, with a possible D match to TRBD1 (5 bases). The CDR3 is 13 amino acids. Trimming removed 3 bases at V and 0 bases at J, with 8 bases between. Germline CDR1 is SQVTM and CDR2 is ANQGSEA. CDR3 nucleotides: TGCAGCGTTGATGACAGACCTAACTATGGCTACACCTTC. Residues: CSVDDRPNYGYTF.

V is TRBV11-2 and J is TRBJ1-1; maybe TRBD1 (5 bases). The length of the CDR3 is 14 residues. V dropped 3 bases and J dropped 4 bases, with 12 bases sitting between them. Germline-derived CDR1 and CDR2 are SGHAT and FQNNGV. CDR3 in DNA: TGTGCCAGCAGCTTGGAAGGGGTGGGCACTGAAGCTTTCTTT. This gives the protein CASSLEGVGTEAFF.

The genes are TRBV4-2 and TRBJ1-5; a weak D match, TRBD1 (5 bases). This CDR3 has 14 amino acids. CDR1 and CDR2 from the germline V gene are LGHNA and YNFKEQ. Trimming took off 1 base at V and 4 bases at J, with 8 bases between the two ends. CDR3 residues: CASSQGSGNQPQHF. In DNA, the CDR3 is TGTGCCAGCAGCCAAGGCTCAGGGAATCAGCCCCAGCATTTT.